The 15 T cell receptor beta chains listed next were all sequenced from one sample in a study of shared clonotypes between healthy human individuals. Some clones are missing from TCRdb's copy, which holds only in-frame ones; the method was immunoSEQ multiplex PCR. Of about a million clones in the sample, approximately 76% are singletons; the top ten hold 1.4%. The sample consisted of memory CD4+ T cells sorted from blood. The subset was: CD45RA-negative fraction. Every receptor here comes from a man between 18 and 35 years old in good health.

The V and J genes are TRBV5-1 and TRBJ2-7; 8 bases line up with TRBD1. Germline-derived CDR1 and CDR2 are SGHRS and YFSETQ. The CDR3 extends over 14 amino acids. V dropped 3 bases and J dropped 4; count of bases not matched to a gene: 6. The CDR3 DNA reads as TGCGCCAGCAGCTGGACAGGGCAGGGATACGAGCAGTACTTC. Amino acid sequence: CASSWTGQGYEQYF.

A word on this clone: Other DNA sequences in the sample encode the same CDR3. The V call is TRBV2, the J call TRBJ2-5, with no clear D. V dropped 6 bases and J dropped 4 bases, with 6 bases sitting between them. The CDR3 runs to 11 residues. Per the germline V gene, CDR1 is SNHLY and CDR2 is FYNNEI. The chain's CDR3 is CASRRVETQYF. The CDR3, as DNA: TGTGCCAGCAGGCGTGTAGAGACCCAGTACTTC.

The V gene is TRBV14, the J gene TRBJ1-4; TRBD1 matches at 9 bases. CDR3 length: 16 amino acids. CDR1 is SGHDN, CDR2 FVKESK, per germline. Trimming at V came to 4 bases and at J to 3 bases, leaving 6 bases not matched to a gene. CDR3 sequence: CASSPGQGYSNEKLFF. In DNA form, the CDR3 reads TGTGCCAGCAGCCCCGGACAGGGGTATTCTAATGAAAAACTGTTTTTT.

This clone was counted once. This chain connects TRBV6-6 to TRBJ1-5; possibly TRBD1 for D (5 bases). The CDR3 extends over 15 amino acids. Germline V gene data show CDR1 as MNHNY and CDR2 as SVGAGI (reference sequence). Trimming left V 0 bases short and J 6 bases short, with 12 bases between. The CDR3 protein is CASSYSGGEGQPQHF. CDR3 nucleotide sequence: TGTGCCAGCAGTTACTCGGGGGGGGAGGGTCAGCCCCAGCATTTT.

The chain recombines TRBV4-1 with TRBJ2-3; 8 bases map to TRBD1. The CDR3 extends over 16 amino acids. V lost 0 bases to trimming and J lost 2 bases; unmatched junction nucleotides: 4. Germline assignment: CDR1 MGHRA and CDR2 YSYEKL. This CDR3 reads CASSQETGEFTDTQYF. The CDR3 DNA reads TGCGCCAGCAGCCAAGAGACAGGGGAGTTCACAGATACGCAGTATTTT.

The V call is TRBV28, the J call TRBJ2-5; D call uncertain. Germline values: CDR1 MDHEN, CDR2 SYDVKM. Trimming left V 5 bases short and J 0 bases short, with 13 bases between. The CDR3 totals 15 residues. The CDR3 bases are TGTGCCAGCAGTGCCGCCGGGCAAAACCAAGAGACCCAGTACTTC. Protein product: CASSAAGQNQETQYF.

This clone has a count of ten or more. The chain combines TRBV11-2 with TRBJ2-1; D uncertain. The length of the CDR3 is 12 residues. The ends were cut back, 1 base at V and 9 bases at J, with 7 bases in the middle. CDR1 and CDR2 (germline): SGHAT, FQNNGV. DNA of the CDR3: TGTGCCAGCAGCTTAGGGACCAGTGAGCAGTTCTTC. Translation: CASSLGTSEQFF.

This rearrangement joins TRBV5-1 to TRBJ1-6; D gene ambiguous. The V gene lost 0 bases and the J gene lost 10 bases, with 17 bases spanning the gap. The CDR3 is 16 residues long. Germline CDR1 and CDR2: SGHRS and YFSETQ. The CDR3 DNA is TGCGCCAGCAGCTTGGCCGCGGGGATAGGGAGGTCACCCCTCCACTTT. Protein product: CASSLAAGIGRSPLHF.

The CDR3 reads CASSPPGGRPQYF. CDR3 sequence (DNA): TGCGCCAGCAGCCCCCCCGGGGGGCGGCCGCAGTATTTT. The chain carries TRBV10-1 and TRBJ2-3, with D tentatively TRBD2 (7 bases). The germline V gene encodes CDR1 WNHNN and CDR2 SYGVQD (reference sequence). The V and J ends lost 6 bases and 10 bases respectively, with 17 bases between them. The length of the CDR3 is 13 residues.

This clone appeared a single time. The chain couples TRBV30 to TRBJ2-5, with D perhaps matching TRBD2 (6 bases). CDR1 is GTSNPN, CDR2 SVGIG, per germline (reference sequence). The CDR3 runs 15 residues. Trimming removed 3 bases from V and 2 bases from J, with 16 bases in between. The CDR3 DNA reads as TGTGCCTGGAGAAGGAGGGAACGACCACAAGAGACCCAGTACTTC. It translates to CAWRRRERPQETQYF.

The count of this clone is one. V and J are TRBV25-1 and TRBJ2-2, with D possibly matching TRBD1 (5 bases). CDR3 length: 17 amino acids. V was pared by 8 bases and J by 5 bases, with 24 bases between. Germline V gene sequence: CDR1 MGHDK, CDR2 SYGVNS. Here the CDR3 reads CASGRGRTGIRTGELFF. The CDR3 DNA reads TGTGCCAGCGGAAGGGGAAGGACGGGCATCCGGACCGGGGAGCTGTTTTTT.

This clone was seen more than once but under ten times. The sample contains more than one DNA sequence encoding this CDR3. J is TRBJ1-5 and V is TRBV30; 7 nucleotides match TRBD1. CDR3 size: 13 residues. V gave up 0 bases and J gave up 4 bases; unmatched junction bases: 0. Germline CDR1 GTSNPN, CDR2 SVGIG (reference sequence). The chain's CDR3 is CAWSVQGNQPQHF. The CDR3 nucleotides read TGTGCCTGGAGTGTACAGGGGAATCAGCCCCAGCATTTT. Combining the CDR3 with reference TRBV30 and TRBJ1-5 gives the whole variable domain SQTIHQWPATLVQPVGSPLSLECTVEGTSNPNLYWYRQAAGRGLQLLFYSVGIGQISSEVPQNLSASRPQDRQFILSSKKLLLSDSGFYLCAWSVQGNQPQHFGDGTRLSIL.

The chain couples TRBV27 to TRBJ1-2, with no clear D. This CDR3 contains 13 residues. V was trimmed by 4 bases and J by 1 base, leaving 7 bases between them. Germline CDR1 and CDR2: MNHEY and SMNVEV (reference sequence). CDR3 DNA: TGTGCCAGCAGTTCGACCCTTAACTATGGCTACACCTTC. Amino acids: CASSSTLNYGYTF.

The chain has TRBV25-1 and TRBJ1-1, with a possible D match to TRBD1 (5 bases). The length of the CDR3 is 13 residues. The V and J ends lost 0 bases and 10 bases respectively, with 12 bases between them. In germline, CDR1 is MGHDK, CDR2 SYGVNS. CDR3 residues: CASSEYEGGTAFF. The CDR3 DNA follows: TGTGCCAGCAGTGAATATGAGGGAGGGACAGCTTTCTTT. The whole variable domain, filled in from reference TRBV25-1 and TRBJ1-1, reads EADIYQTPRYLVIGTGKKITLECSQTMGHDKMYWYQQDPGMELHLIHYSYGVNSTEKGDLSSESTVSRIRTEHFPLTLESARPSHTSQYLCASSEYEGGTAFFGQGTRLTVV.

The CDR3 DNA reads as TGTGCCAGCAGTTTCCCAGGGGATGTTTTGTCCGGGGCCAATCAGCCCCAGCATTTT. Translation gives CASSFPGDVLSGANQPQHF. The rearrangement links TRBV28 to TRBJ1-5; D may be TRBD1 (6 bases). Germline V gene sequence: CDR1 MDHEN, CDR2 SYDVKM. Trimming pared 3 bases from V and 3 bases from J, leaving 24 bases between. This CDR3 comprises 19 residues.